This T cell receptor beta chain is from a study of blood T cell repertoires in COVID-19 (dated by TCRdb to the early 2020s). The study in broad terms: Collaborator samples came from the United States, Italy and Spain and covered acute and convalescent phases of COVID-19. Subjects who had been exposed to COVID-19, were actively infected with it, or had recovered from it provided the deeply sampled blood TCRbeta repertoires that made up the dataset. Samples came from the ongoing ImmuneRACE study (first 160 participants) plus 1,254 subjects from 6 global collaborators. Sample metadata almost always included a de-identified subject ID, COVID-19 status, age in years and sex. The material from the prospective study consisted of cDNA or gDNA derived from T cells, B-cell-depleted T cells, or PBMCs. Where HLA class I and class II types were available, the types were taken from metadata supplied by the sample provider, not from assay-based typing. The repertoires were released in a freely available public database intended as a resource for research on the immune response to SARS-CoV-2.

Whole blood was collected in K2EDTA tubes by collaborating institutions according to the institutions' own protocols. For TCRbeta analysis, collaborators shipped samples as frozen whole blood, isolated PBMCs, or DNA extracted from either of those sample types. Overall study results and their limits: The quantity of clinical and demographic metadata differed by source and by participant and was supplied without curation.

TCRbeta CDR3 regions were amplified from genomic DNA using the immunoSEQ Assay, a bias-controlled multiplex PCR. Per the original workflow: The number of nucleated cells in each sample was estimated by amplification of reference gene primers within the assay. To quantify the absolute abundance of each unique TCRbeta CDR3 rearrangement, sequence reads were collapsed and filtered. Productive Simpson clonality was computed per sample as the square root of Simpson's diversity index over productive rearrangements. In its TCRdb copy, this immuneACCESS table keeps in-frame sequences only and misses some clones. Where compared with another copy, unresolved V genes explain less than half of these, and the others have no known cause. The V and J calls and clone size come from that table; D and trimming were worked out from the DNA. Within this sample are about 250,000 clones, with just over 85% of them counted one time only. The ten largest clones take up 1.2% to 1.5% of the sample.

To note about this clone: Its binding antigen is unknown. Base qualities are not recorded, but no much larger clone differs from it by a single base.

Trimming at the junction amounts to 6 bases on V and 0 bases on J, and the germline ends lie 6 bases apart. Taken from cysteine to phenylalanine, the CDR3 has 12 residues. Only the CDR3 portion is preserved as DNA: 36 bases, with reading frame beginning at the first base. Via the germline V gene, CDR1 is MNHEY and CDR2 SVGEGT. The sample comprised peripheral blood. The rearranged segments are TRBV6-2 or TRBV6-3 and TRBJ2-7; the D gene identity is not certain. The sequence came from a man aged 80 or over with acute or convalescent COVID-19. The CDR3 protein sequence reads: CASSYSSYEQYF. The nucleotides are TGTGCCAGCAGCTATAGCTCCTACGAGCAGTACTTC.